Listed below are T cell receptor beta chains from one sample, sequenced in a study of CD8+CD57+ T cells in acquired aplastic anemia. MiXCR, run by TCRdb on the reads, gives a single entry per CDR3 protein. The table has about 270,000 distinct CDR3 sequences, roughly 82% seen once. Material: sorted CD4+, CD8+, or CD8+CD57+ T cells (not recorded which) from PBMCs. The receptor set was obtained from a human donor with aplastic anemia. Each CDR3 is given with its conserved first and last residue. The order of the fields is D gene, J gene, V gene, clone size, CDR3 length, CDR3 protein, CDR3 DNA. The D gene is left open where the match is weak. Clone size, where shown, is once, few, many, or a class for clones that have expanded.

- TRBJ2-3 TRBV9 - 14 CASRLPGGTQYFDF -
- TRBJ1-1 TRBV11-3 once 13 CASSGGDRPEAFF TGTGCCAGCAGCGGGGGGGACCGACCTGAAGCTTTCTTT
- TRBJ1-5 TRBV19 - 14 CASSIVAGLEPQHF TGTGCCAGTAGTATAGTGGCAGGCTTGGAGCCCCAGCATTTT
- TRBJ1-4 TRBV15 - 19 CATSRDPSPDYATNEKLFF TGTGCCACCAGCAGAGATCCATCTCCAGATTATGCAACTAATGAAAAACTGTTTTTT
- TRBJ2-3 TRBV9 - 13 CASSVGGSSETQF TGTGCCAGCAGCGTAGGGGGCAGTTCAGAGACGCAGTTT
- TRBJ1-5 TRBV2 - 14 CASSHANSNQPQHF TGTGCCAGCAGCCATGCCAATAGCAATCAGCCCCAGCATTTT
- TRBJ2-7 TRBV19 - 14 CASRMKGEDYDEHF TGTGCCAGTAGGATGAAGGGGGAGGACTACGATGAGCACTTC
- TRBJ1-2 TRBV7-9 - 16 CASSLAGGADTQYFTF TGTGCCAGCAGCTTAGCGGGAGGAGCCGATACGCAGTATTTCACCTTC
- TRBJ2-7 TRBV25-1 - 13 CASSERRELEQYF TGTGCCAGCAGTGAAAGGCGCGAACTGGAGCAGTACTTC
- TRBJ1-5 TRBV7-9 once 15 CASSLGNPEQYFGHF -
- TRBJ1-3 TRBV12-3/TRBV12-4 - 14 CASSRRTDGNTIYF TGTGCCAGCAGCCGAAGGACAGACGGAAACACCATATATTTT
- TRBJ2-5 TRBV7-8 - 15 CASSAVPPDTQYFYF TGTGCCAGCAGCGCGGTCCCGCCAGATACGCAGTATTTTTACTTC
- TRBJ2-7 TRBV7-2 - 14 CASSLTGVHNKQYF TGTGCCAGCAGTCTGACGGGGGTCCACAATAAGCAGTACTTC
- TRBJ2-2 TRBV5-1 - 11 CASSLTRELFF TGCGCCAGCAGCTTGACCCGGGAGCTGTTTTTT
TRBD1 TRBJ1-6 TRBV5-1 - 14 CASTRQGIEEPLHF TGTGCCAGCACCCGACAGGGAATCGAAGAACCCCTCCACTTT
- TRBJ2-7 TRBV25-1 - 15 CASSELETLLYEDYF TGTGCCAGCAGTGAGCTAGAGACCCTACTCTACGAGGATTACTTC
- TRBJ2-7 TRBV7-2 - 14 CASSGSAEAYEQYF TGTGCCAGCAGCGGGTCTGCAGAGGCTTACGAGCAGTACTTC
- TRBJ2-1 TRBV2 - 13 CATGDGGHDTQYF TGTGCCACCGGGGATGGGGGGCACGATACGCAGTACTTT
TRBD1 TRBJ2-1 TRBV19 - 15 CASSGTGAAYNEQFF TGTGCCAGTAGTGGGACAGGGGCAGCCTACAATGAGCAGTTCTTC
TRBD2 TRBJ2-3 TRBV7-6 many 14 CASTLGRVPAGANF TGTGCCAGCACCCTAGGGAGGGTCCCCGCTGGGGCCAACTTT
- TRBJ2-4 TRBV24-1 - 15 CATSDSKLAKNIQYF TGTGCCACCAGTGATTCCAAATTAGCCAAAAACATTCAGTACTTC
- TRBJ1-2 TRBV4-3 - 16 CASSQDWAGLVYGYTF TGCGCCAGCAGCCAAGATTGGGCAGGGCTCGTATATGGCTACACCTTC
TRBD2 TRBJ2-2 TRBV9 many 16 CASSPGTSGRVGELFF TGTGCCAGCAGCCCCGGGACTAGCGGGAGAGTTGGGGAGCTGTTTTTT
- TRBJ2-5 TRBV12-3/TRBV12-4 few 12 CASSPARETQYF TGTGCCAGCAGCCCCGCTAGGGAGACCCAGTACTTC
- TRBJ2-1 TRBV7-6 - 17 CASSSRPRAAQSHEQFF TGTGCCAGCAGCTCCCGCCCCCGGGCGGCCCAGTCCCATGAGCAGTTCTTC
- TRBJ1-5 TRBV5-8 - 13 CASREGVNQPQHF TGTGCCAGCAGGGAGGGGGTGAATCAGCCCCAGCATTTT
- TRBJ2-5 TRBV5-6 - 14 CASSLAEDQETQYF TGTGCCAGCAGCTTGGCGGAGGACCAAGAGACCCAGTACTTC
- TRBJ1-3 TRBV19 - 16 CASTNTVAGSGNTIYF TGTGCCAGCACCAATACGGTGGCGGGGTCTGGAAACACCATATATTTT
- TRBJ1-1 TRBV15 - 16 CATSRDRIVRYTEAFF TGTGCCACCAGCAGAGATCGGATAGTAAGATACACTGAAGCTTTCTTT
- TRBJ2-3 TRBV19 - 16 CASNPLNPRDGDAQYF TGTGCCAGTAACCCACTTAATCCGAGGGATGGAGATGCGCAGTATTTT
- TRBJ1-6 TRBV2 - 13 CASTEANNSPLHF TGTGCCAGCACAGAAGCGAATAATTCACCCCTCCACTTT
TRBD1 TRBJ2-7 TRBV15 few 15 CATSRDPGDRGEQYF TGTGCCACCAGCAGAGACCCTGGGGACAGGGGCGAGCAGTACTTC
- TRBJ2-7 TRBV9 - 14 CASSPMGDRENQHF TGTGCCAGCAGCCCCATGGGCGATCGCGAGAATCAGCACTTC
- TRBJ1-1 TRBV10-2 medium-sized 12 CASRATTAEAFF TGCGCCAGCAGAGCAACTACCGCTGAAGCTTTCTTT
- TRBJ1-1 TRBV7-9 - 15 CASSSARAGEAEEFF TGTGCCAGCAGTTCCGCCCGGGCCGGGGAAGCTGAAGAGTTCTTT
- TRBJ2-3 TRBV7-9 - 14 CASSLDGRRGMHNF TGTGCCAGCAGCTTAGATGGGCGCAGGGGTATGCACAATTTT
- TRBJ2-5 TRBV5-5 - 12 CAGNVDRETQYF TGTGCCGGAAACGTGGATAGGGAGACCCAGTACTTC